Each of the 18 T cell receptor beta chains below was sequenced from the same sample in a study of vaccination and CD4 T cells after COVID-19 (dated by TCRdb to the early 2020s). The treatment or condition label corresponds to: approximately 9-day PBMC culture with coronavirus spike peptide pools or control peptides (ViraFEST assay). Their specific antigens are unknown. Libraries were made using PCR. The instrument was an Illumina iSeq 100. DNA from cultured CD4+ T cells was subjected to TCR sequencing with the Oncomine TCR Beta short-read assay at the Johns Hopkins FTIC core. TCRdb itself trimmed the public reads at Q25 with fastp, ran MiXCR and retained productive beta chains. For every CDR3 protein sequence, its rows merge into one entry that carries the most common genes and DNA. This sample is represented by 20,000 to 25,000 distinct CDR3 sequences; approximately 50% of them were singletons. The ten largest clones take up about 4.6% of the sample.

The material sequenced was CD4+ T cells from blood, cultured in vitro. Receptors originate from a human donor who had recovered from COVID-19.

This chain's CDR3 is CSADRLDDWGYTF. CDR3 DNA: TGCAGTGCCGACAGGCTCGACGATTGGGGCTACACCTTC. V gene TRBV20-1 combines with J gene TRBJ1-2, with a possible D match to TRBD1 (6 bases). V shed 6 bases and J shed 8 bases, with 19 bases lying between them. CDR1 is DFQATT, CDR2 SNEGSKA, per germline (reference sequence). This CDR3 is built from 13 residues.

This sequence joins TRBV28 and TRBJ1-6; D is uncertain. With 4 bases removed from V and 7 bases from J, the gap between germline ends came to 11 bases. Germline CDR1 MDHEN, CDR2 SYDVKM. The length of the CDR3 is 14 residues. CDR3 coding DNA: TGTGCCAGCAGTTCCGACCCCGCCAATTCACCCCTCCACTTT. Translation: CASSSDPANSPLHF.

This chain uses TRBV6-2 or TRBV6-3 with TRBJ2-7; 11 bases are a match to TRBD2. V lost 6 bases and J lost 3; bases outside the gene matches: 7. The CDR3 has 15 amino acids. Germline assignment: CDR1 MNHEY and CDR2 SVGEGT. CDR3 DNA sequence: TGTGCCAGCAGGAAACTACTAGCGGGAGTCTACGAGCAGTACTTC. Its protein is CASRKLLAGVYEQYF.

This clonotype was counted only a few times. The rearrangement joins TRBV27 to TRBJ1-5, with D possibly TRBD1 on 6 matching bases. CDR1 and CDR2 from the germline V gene are MNHEY and SMNVEV (reference sequence). The CDR3 covers 15 residues. Trimming took 11 bases from V and 0 from J, leaving 17 bases between them. The CDR3 here is CARRYRAPSNQPQHF. CDR3 DNA sequence: TGTGCCCGAAGGTACAGGGCCCCTAGCAATCAGCCCCAGCATTTT.

The chain couples TRBV2 to TRBJ1-2; possible D gene TRBD1, 6 bases. Per the germline V gene, CDR1 is SNHLY and CDR2 is FYNNEI. V shed 4 bases and J shed 1 base, with 13 bases lying between them. The CDR3 spans 15 residues. The CDR3 nucleotides read TGTGCCAGCAGTGTGGGTTCGGACAGTAACTATGGCTACACCTTC. Amino acids: CASSVGSDSNYGYTF.

This rearrangement joins TRBV4-2 to TRBJ2-1; 13 bases agree with TRBD2. The germline V gene encodes CDR1 LGHNA and CDR2 YNFKEQ. After removal of 3 bases from V and 5 bases from J, the junction contained 7 bases not matched to a gene. This CDR3 has 17 amino acids. The CDR3 DNA reads TGTGCCAGCAGCCAGCCGAGGGGGACTAGCGGGAACAATGAGCAGTTCTTC. Translated, it gives CASSQPRGTSGNNEQFF.

The chain employs TRBV5-5 and TRBJ2-3, with D tentatively TRBD1 or TRBD2 (6 bases each). Trimming cost V 3 bases and J 5 bases, with 16 bases left between them. Germline lookup yields CDR1 SGHKS and CDR2 YYEKEE (reference sequence). This CDR3 contains 15 residues. The DNA of the CDR3 is TGTGCCAGCAGCTGGAGGGGGGCTAATCTAGATACGCAGTATTTT. This sequence encodes CASSWRGANLDTQYF.

This clonotype was recorded a few times. The chain couples TRBV28 to TRBJ1-5; the D gene is possibly TRBD1 (5 bases). Germline V gene sequence: CDR1 MDHEN, CDR2 SYDVKM. The CDR3 sequence is 14 residues long. The V end lost 10 bases, the J end lost 0 bases, and 13 bases lay between the germline ends. The CDR3 reads CATSQGHSNQPQHF. CDR3 coding DNA: TGTGCCACCTCGCAGGGCCATAGCAATCAGCCCCAGCATTTT.

J is TRBJ1-4 and V is TRBV24-1, with D tentatively TRBD1 (5 bases). Germline loops: CDR1 KGHDR, CDR2 SFDVKD. The CDR3 contains 14 residues. V gave up 3 bases and J gave up 7 bases, with 11 bases separating them. Written as DNA, the CDR3 is TGTGCCACCAGTGATGGCTCCCAGGGTGAAAAACTGTTTTTT. This codes for CATSDGSQGEKLFF.

The chain links TRBV28 to TRBJ2-3; 11 bases match TRBD2. J was trimmed by 0 bases and V by 5 bases; bases with no gene match: 10. The CDR3 extends over 18 amino acids. In germline, CDR1 is MDHEN, CDR2 SYDVKM. CDR3 nucleotides: TGTGCCAGCAGTACCCCCGGGACTAGCGGTCCTAGCACAGATACGCAGTATTTT. This sequence encodes CASSTPGTSGPSTDTQYF.

The gene calls are TRBV7-9 and TRBJ2-2; tentative D call: TRBD1 (6 bases). Germline V lookup: CDR1 SEHNR, CDR2 FQNEAQ (reference sequence). CDR3 length: 15 residues. V gave up 5 bases and J gave up 1 base, with 11 bases separating them. CDR3 sequence (DNA): TGTGCCAGCAGCATAAAGGGACAGAACACCGGGGAGCTGTTTTTT. The encoded protein is CASSIKGQNTGELFF.

This chain connects TRBV7-2 to TRBJ2-5; D is perhaps TRBD1 (6 bases). Germline values: CDR1 SGHTA, CDR2 FQGNSA. Between the trimmed V and J ends, which lost 5 bases and 5 bases, there was a span of 18 bases. CDR3 length equals 15 residues. The DNA for the CDR3 is TGTGCCAGCAGCCTGCGGACAGCTTCAGCGGAGACCCAGTACTTC. This encodes CASSLRTASAETQYF.

The chain employs TRBV15 and TRBJ1-1, with 8 bases lining up with TRBD1. J was trimmed by 4 bases and V by 5 bases; bases with no gene match: 3. Germline CDR1 and CDR2: LNHNV and YYDKDF (reference sequence). CDR3 length: 13 residues. The CDR3 is CATSYRGGTEAFF. The CDR3 bases are TGTGCCACCAGCTACAGGGGGGGCACTGAAGCTTTCTTT.

V and J are TRBV20-1 and TRBJ2-1; perhaps TRBD2 as D (6 bases). In germline, CDR1 is DFQATT, CDR2 SNEGSKA (reference sequence). With 2 bases removed from V and 0 bases from J, the gap between germline ends came to 14 bases. This CDR3 is built from 16 residues. The chain's CDR3 is CSARRPQRVSYNEQFF. The DNA for the CDR3 is TGCAGTGCTAGACGCCCCCAGCGGGTCTCCTACAATGAGCAGTTCTTC.

This clonotype was counted between two and nine times. DNA for the CDR3: TGTGCCAGCAGCCCTAGGCCTGGGACCACCACGGAGCAGTACTTC. It specifies CASSPRPGTTTEQYF. V gene TRBV11-1 combines with J gene TRBJ2-7; either TRBD1 or TRBD2 may supply D (5 bases each). Germline V lookup: CDR1 SGHAT, CDR2 FQDESV (reference sequence). The CDR3 length is 15 residues. The V end lost 5 bases, the J end lost 7 bases, and 21 bases lay between the germline ends.

The chain recombines TRBV6-1 with TRBJ1-5; 8 bases are shared with TRBD1. The CDR3 is made up of 13 amino acids. The trim removed 8 bases at V and 3 bases at J, leaving 3 bases unmatched. Germline assignment: CDR1 MNHNS and CDR2 SASEGT. This CDR3 reads CASATGANQPQHF. CDR3 sequence (DNA): TGTGCCAGCGCGACAGGGGCCAATCAGCCCCAGCATTTT.

This clonotype has a handful of counts. V and J are TRBV28 and TRBJ1-1; no definite D call. The germline V and J ends were trimmed by 7 bases and 0 bases, with 3 bases remaining between them. CDR1 is MDHEN and CDR2 is SYDVKM in the germline V gene. The CDR3 consists of 11 residues. The CDR3 sequence: CASTVNTEAFF. The CDR3 DNA follows: TGTGCCAGCACTGTGAACACTGAAGCTTTCTTT.

The V and J genes are TRBV7-8 and TRBJ1-2; D not certain. The CDR3 covers 14 residues. Germline-derived CDR1 and CDR2 are SGHVS and FQNEAQ. Trimming shortened V by 2 bases and J by 9 bases, and 16 bases separated the two germline ends. The CDR3 sequence: CASSLNPGSRSYTF. CDR3 nucleotides: TGTGCCAGCAGCTTAAATCCCGGGTCTCGGAGCTACACCTTC.